The clone carrying this TCR beta chain was picked up many times. As yet, its antigen is unknown. Each CDR3 protein gets one entry after TCRdb re-called the 5' RACE reads with MiXCR. Of under 120,000 distinct CDR3 sequences in the sample, nearly 25% were seen once. The sample originates from a study of CD8 T cells in ankylosing spondylitis. Study outcomes and limitations: Blood of patients with ankylosing spondylitis appeared to be characterized by a TCR beta motif of several highly homologous variants.

This CDR3 contains 15 residues. The germline V gene has CDR1 SSHAT and CDR2 FNYEAQ (reference sequence). The V end lost 6 bases, the J end lost 5 bases, and 19 bases lay between the germline ends. Sequencing was carried out using synovial fluid, either unsorted or a sorted T cell fraction (not recorded which). The TCR sequence derives from a male donor with ankylosing spondylitis. V gene TRBV7-7 combines with J gene TRBJ2-5; D gene ambiguous. For the CDR3, the DNA is TGTGCCAGCAGGCTAGGGTATTCAGTCGAGGAGACCCAGTACTTC. It yields the protein CASRLGYSVEETQYF.